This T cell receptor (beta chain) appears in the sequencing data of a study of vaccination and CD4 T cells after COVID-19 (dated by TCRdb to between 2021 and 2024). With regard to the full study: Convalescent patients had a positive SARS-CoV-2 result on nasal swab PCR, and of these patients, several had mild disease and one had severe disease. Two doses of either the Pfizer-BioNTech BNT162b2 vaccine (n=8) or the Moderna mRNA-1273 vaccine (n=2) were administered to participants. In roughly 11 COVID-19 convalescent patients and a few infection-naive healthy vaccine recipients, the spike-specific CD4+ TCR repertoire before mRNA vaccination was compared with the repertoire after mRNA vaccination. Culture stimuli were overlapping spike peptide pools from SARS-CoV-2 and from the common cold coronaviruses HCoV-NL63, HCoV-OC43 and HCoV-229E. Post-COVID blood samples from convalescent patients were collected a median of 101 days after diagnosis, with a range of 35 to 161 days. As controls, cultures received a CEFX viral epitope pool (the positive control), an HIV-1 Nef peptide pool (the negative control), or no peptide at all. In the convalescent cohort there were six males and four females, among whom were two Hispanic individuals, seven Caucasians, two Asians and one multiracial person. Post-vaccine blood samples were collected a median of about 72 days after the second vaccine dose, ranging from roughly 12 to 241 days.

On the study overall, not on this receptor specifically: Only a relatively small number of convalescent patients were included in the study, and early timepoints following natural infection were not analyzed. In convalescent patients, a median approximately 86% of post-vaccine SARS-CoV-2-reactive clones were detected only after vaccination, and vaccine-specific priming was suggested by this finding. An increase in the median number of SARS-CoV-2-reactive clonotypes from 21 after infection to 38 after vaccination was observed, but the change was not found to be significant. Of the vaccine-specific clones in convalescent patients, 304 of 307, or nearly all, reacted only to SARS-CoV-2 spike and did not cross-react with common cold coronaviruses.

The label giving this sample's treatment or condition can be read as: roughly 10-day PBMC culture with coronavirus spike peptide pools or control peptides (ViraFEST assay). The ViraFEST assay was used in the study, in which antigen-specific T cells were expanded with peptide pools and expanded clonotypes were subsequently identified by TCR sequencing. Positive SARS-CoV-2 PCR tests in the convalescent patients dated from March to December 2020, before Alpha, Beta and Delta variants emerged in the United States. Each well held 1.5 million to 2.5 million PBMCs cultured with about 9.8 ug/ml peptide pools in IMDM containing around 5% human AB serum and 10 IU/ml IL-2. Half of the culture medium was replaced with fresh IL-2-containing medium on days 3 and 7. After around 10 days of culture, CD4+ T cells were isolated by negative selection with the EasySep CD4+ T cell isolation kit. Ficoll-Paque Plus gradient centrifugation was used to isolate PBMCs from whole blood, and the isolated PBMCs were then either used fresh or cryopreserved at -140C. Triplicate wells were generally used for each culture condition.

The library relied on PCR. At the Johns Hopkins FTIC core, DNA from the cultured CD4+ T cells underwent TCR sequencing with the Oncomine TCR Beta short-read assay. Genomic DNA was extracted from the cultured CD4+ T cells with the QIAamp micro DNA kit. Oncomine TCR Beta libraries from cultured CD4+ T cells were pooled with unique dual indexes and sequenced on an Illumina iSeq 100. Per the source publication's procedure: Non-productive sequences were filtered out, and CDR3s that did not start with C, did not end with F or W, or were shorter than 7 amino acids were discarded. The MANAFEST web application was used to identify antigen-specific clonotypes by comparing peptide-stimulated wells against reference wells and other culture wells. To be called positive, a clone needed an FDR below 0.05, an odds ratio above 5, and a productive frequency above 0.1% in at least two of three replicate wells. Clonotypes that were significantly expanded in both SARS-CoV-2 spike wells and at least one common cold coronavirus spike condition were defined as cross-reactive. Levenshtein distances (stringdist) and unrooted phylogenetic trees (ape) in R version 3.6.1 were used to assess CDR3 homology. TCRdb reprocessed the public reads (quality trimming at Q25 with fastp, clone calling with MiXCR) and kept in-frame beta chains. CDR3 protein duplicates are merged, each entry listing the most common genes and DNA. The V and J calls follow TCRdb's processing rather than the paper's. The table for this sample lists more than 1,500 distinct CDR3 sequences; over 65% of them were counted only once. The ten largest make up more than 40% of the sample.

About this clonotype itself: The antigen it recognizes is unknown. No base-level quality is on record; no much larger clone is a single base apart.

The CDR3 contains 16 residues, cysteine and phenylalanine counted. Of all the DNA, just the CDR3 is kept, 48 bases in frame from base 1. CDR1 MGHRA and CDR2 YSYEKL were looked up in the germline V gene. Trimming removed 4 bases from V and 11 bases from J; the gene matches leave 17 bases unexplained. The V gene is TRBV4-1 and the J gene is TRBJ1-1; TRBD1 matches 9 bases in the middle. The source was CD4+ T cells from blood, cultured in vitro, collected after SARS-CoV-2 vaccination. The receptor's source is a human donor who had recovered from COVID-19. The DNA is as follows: TGCGCCAGCAGCCCTCGACAGGGGGGCTGGGGGGACTGGGCTTTCTTT. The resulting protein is CASSPRQGGWGDWAFF.